Sequencing of this T cell receptor (beta chain) was carried out in a study of control samples from healthy donors and cancer patients. Clones were sequenced by immunoSEQ multiplex PCR, and TCRdb holds only the in-frame ones, with some missing. The sample lists about 140,000 clones, 89% occurring once. Trimming shortened V by 7 bases and J by 9 bases, and 7 bases separated the two germline ends. The CDR3 sequence is 10 residues long. Germline V gene lookup returns CDR1 SNHLY and CDR2 FYNNEI. The gene calls are TRBV2 and TRBJ2-1; no clear D gene. The source of this sequence is a man aged 30-40 years in good health. The material sequenced was blood. DNA for the CDR3: TGTGCCAGCACAGAAGCTGAGCAGTTCTTC. It specifies CASTEAEQFF. Together with reference TRBV2 and TRBJ2-1, the CDR3 gives the full variable domain: EPEVTQTPSHQVTQMGQEVILRCVPISNHLYFYWYRQILGQKVEFLVSFYNNEISEKSEIFDDQFSVERPDGSNFTLKIRSTKLEDSAMYFCASTEAEQFFGPGTRLTVL.